This TCR beta chain was profiled in a study of blood T cell repertoires in COVID-19. J was trimmed by 7 bases and V by 0 bases; bases with no gene match: 0. There are 13 residues in the CDR3. In germline, CDR1 is SGHRS, CDR2 YFSETQ. TCRdb's copy holds only in-frame clones and misses some; the assay was immunoSEQ multiplex PCR. The table has approximately 260,000 clones, approximately 87% seen once. The chain links TRBV5-1 to TRBJ1-4, with 7 nucleotides matching TRBD1. Sequenced: peripheral blood. The TCR originated in a man aged 60 to 75 who had recovered from COVID-19. CDR3 sequence: CASSLDRGEKLFF. In nucleotides, the CDR3 is TGCGCCAGCAGCTTGGACAGGGGTGAAAAACTGTTTTTT. The full variable domain, in which reference TRBV5-1 and TRBJ1-4 provide the parts outside the CDR3, is KAGVTQTPRYLIKTRGQQVTLSCSPISGHRSVSWYQQTPGQGLQFLFEYFSETQRNKGNFPGRFSGRQFSNSRSEMNVSTLELGDSALYLCASSLDRGEKLFFGSGTQLSVL.